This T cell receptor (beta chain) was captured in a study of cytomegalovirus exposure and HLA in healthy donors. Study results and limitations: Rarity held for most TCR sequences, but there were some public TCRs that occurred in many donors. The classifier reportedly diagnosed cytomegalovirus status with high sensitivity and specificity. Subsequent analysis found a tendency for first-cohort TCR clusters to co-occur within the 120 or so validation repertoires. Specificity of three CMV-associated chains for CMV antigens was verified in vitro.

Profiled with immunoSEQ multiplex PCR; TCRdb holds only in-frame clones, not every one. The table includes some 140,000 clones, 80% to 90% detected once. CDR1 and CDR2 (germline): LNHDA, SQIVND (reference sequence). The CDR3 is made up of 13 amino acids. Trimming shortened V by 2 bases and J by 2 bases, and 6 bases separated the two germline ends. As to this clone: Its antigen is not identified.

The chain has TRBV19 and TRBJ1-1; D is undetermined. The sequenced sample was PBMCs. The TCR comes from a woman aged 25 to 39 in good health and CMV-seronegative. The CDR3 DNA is TGTGCCAGTAGTATAACAGCCAACACTGAAGCTTTCTTT. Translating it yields CASSITANTEAFF.